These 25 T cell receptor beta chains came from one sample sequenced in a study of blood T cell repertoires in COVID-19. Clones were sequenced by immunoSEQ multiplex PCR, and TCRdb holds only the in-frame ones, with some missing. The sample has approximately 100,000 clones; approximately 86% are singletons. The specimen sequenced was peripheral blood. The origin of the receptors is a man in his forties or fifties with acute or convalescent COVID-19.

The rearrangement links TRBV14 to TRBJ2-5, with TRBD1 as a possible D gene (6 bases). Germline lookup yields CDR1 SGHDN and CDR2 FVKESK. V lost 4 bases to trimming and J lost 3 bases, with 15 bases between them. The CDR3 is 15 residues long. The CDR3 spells CASSPSLGAEETQYF. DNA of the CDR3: TGTGCCAGCAGCCCATCCCTGGGGGCGGAAGAGACCCAGTACTTC. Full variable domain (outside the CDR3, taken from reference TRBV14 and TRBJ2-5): EAGVTQFPSHSVIEKGQTVTLRCDPISGHDNLYWYRRVMGKEIKFLLHFVKESKQDESGMPNNRFLAERTGGTYSTLKVQPAELEDSGVYFCASSPSLGAEETQYFGPGTRLLVL.

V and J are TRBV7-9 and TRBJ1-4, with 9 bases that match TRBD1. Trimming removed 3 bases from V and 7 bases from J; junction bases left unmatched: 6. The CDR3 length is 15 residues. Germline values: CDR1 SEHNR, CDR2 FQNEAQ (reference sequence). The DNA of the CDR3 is TGTGCCAGCAGCTTTGGGGACAGGGAGTCTGAAAAACTGTTTTTT. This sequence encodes CASSFGDRESEKLFF.

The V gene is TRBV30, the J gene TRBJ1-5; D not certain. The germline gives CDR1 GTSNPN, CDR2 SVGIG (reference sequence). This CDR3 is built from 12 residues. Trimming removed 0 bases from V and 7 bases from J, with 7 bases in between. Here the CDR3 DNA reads TGTGCCTGGAGTGTACATAACCAGCCCCAGCATTTT. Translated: CAWSVHNQPQHF. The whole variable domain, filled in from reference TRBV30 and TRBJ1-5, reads SQTIHQWPATLVQPVGSPLSLECTVEGTSNPNLYWYRQAAGRGLQLLFYSVGIGQISSEVPQNLSASRPQDRQFILSSKKLLLSDSGFYLCAWSVHNQPQHFGDGTRLSIL.

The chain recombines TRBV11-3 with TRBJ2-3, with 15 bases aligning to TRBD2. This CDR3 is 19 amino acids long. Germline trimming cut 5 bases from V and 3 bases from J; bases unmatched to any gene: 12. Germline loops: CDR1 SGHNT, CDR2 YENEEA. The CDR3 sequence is CASSQGLAGGARITDTQYF. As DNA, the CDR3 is TGTGCCAGCAGCCAAGGACTAGCGGGAGGGGCTCGAATAACAGATACGCAGTATTTT.

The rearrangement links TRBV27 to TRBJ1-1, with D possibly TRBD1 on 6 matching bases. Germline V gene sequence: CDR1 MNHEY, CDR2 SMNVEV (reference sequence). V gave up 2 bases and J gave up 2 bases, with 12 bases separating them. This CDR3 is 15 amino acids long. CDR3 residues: CASSLIPGTNTEAFF. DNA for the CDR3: TGTGCCAGCAGTTTAATTCCAGGGACAAACACTGAAGCTTTCTTT.

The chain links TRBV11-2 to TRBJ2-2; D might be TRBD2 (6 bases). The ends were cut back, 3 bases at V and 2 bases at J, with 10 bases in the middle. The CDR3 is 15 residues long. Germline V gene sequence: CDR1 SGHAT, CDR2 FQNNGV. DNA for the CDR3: TGTGCCAGCAGCTTCCAGCGGGCCAACACCGGGGAGCTGTTTTTT. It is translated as CASSFQRANTGELFF.

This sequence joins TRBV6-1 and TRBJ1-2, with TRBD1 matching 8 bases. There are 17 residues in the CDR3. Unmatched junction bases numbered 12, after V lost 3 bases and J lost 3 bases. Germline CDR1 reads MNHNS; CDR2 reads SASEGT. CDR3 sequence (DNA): TGTGCCAGCAGTGACCATAACCTCAGGGGGCGCGACTATGGCTACACCTTC. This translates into CASSDHNLRGRDYGYTF.

In nucleotides, the CDR3 is TGTGCCAGTAGTATGGATGGGACAGGGTTTACACCCCAGCATTTT. It is translated as CASSMDGTGFTPQHF. The genes are TRBV19 and TRBJ1-5, with 9 bases that match TRBD1. With V trimmed by 3 bases and J by 10 bases, 10 bases remained unmatched. CDR1 LNHDA and CDR2 SQIVND come from the germline V gene (reference sequence). The CDR3 loop spans 15 amino acids.

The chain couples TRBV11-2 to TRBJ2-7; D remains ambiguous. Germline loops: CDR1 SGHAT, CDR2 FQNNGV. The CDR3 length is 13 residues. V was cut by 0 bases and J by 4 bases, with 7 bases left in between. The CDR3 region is CASSLDRSYEQYF. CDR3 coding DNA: TGTGCCAGCAGCTTAGACCGGTCATACGAGCAGTACTTC. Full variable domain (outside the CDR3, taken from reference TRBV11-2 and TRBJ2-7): EAGVAQSPRYKIIEKRQSVAFWCNPISGHATLYWYQQILGQGPKLLIQFQNNGVVDDSQLPKDRFSAERLKGVDSTLKIQPAKLEDSAVYLCASSLDRSYEQYFGPGTRLTVT.

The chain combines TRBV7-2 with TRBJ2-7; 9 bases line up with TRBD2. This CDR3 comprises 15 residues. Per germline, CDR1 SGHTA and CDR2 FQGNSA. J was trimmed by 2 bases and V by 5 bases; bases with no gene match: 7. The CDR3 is CASSRAGGPTYEQYF. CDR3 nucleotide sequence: TGTGCCAGCAGCAGAGCGGGAGGTCCCACCTACGAGCAGTACTTC. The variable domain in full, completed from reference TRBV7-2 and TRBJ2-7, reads GAGVSQSPSNKVTEKGKDVELRCDPISGHTALYWYRQSLGQGLEFLIYFQGNSAPDKSGLPSDRFSAERTGGSVSTLTIQRTQQEDSAVYLCASSRAGGPTYEQYFGPGTRLTVT.

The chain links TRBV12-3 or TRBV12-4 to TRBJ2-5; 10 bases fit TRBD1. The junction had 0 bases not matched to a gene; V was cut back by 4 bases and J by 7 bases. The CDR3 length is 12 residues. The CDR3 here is CASSWTGGTQYF. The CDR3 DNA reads TGTGCCAGCAGTTGGACAGGGGGGACCCAGTACTTC.

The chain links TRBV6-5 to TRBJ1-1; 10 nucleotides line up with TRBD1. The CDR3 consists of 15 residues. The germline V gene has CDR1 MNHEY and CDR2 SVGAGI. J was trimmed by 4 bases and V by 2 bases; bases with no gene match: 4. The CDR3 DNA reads TGTGCCAGCAGTTACATCGGGACAGGGGCCACTGAAGCTTTCTTT. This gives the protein CASSYIGTGATEAFF.

CDR3 bases: TGTGCCAGTAAAACCCGACAGGGCTGGGGAGCTTTCTTT. It translates to CASKTRQGWGAFF. This chain connects TRBV19 to TRBJ1-1, with 7 positions matching TRBD1. There are 13 residues in the CDR3. The V gene end was trimmed by 7 bases and the J gene end by 10 bases; junction bases not matched to a gene: 12. Germline V gene lookup returns CDR1 LNHDA and CDR2 SQIVND (reference sequence). Filled out from reference TRBV19 and TRBJ1-1, the complete variable domain reads DGGITQSPKYLFRKEGQNVTLSCEQNLNHDAMYWYRQDPGQGLRLIYYSQIVNDFQKGDIAEGYSVSREKKESFPLTVTSAQKNPTAFYLCASKTRQGWGAFFGQGTRLTVV.

The CDR3 protein is CASSPQGAKTEAFF. The DNA of the CDR3 is TGTGCCAGCAGCCCTCAGGGGGCGAAAACTGAAGCTTTCTTT. This chain joins TRBV5-4 and TRBJ1-1; the match to TRBD1 covers 8 bases. Per germline, CDR1 SGHNT and CDR2 YYREEE (reference sequence). This CDR3 spans 14 amino acids. The ends lost 4 bases at V and 5 bases at J; junction bases unmatched: 7.

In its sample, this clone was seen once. The CDR3 is CASHGQYYGYTF. The DNA of the CDR3 is TGTGCCAGCCACGGACAGTACTATGGCTACACCTTC. This rearrangement joins TRBV18 to TRBJ1-2; a possible D gene is TRBD1 (6 bases). The CDR3 covers 12 residues. Between the trimmed V and J ends, which lost 8 bases and 3 bases, there was a span of 10 bases. Germline assignment: CDR1 KGHSH and CDR2 LQKENI. The entire variable domain, with the rest obtained from reference TRBV18 and TRBJ1-2, is as follows: NAGVMQNPRHLVRRRGQEARLRCSPMKGHSHVYWYRQLPEEGLKFMVYLQKENIIDESGMPKERFSAEFPKEGPSILRIQQVVRGDSAAYFCASHGQYYGYTFGSGTRLTVV.

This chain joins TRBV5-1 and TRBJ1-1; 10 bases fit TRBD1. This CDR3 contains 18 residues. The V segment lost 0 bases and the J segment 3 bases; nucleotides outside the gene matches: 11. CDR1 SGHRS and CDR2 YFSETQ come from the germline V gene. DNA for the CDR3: TGCGCCAGCAGCTTGGCGGGGGACAGGGGTCTGTTGGACACTGAAGCTTTCTTT. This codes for CASSLAGDRGLLDTEAFF.

CDR3 DNA: TGTGCCAGTAGTATGGATGGGACACCGAACACTGAAGCTTTCTTT. It specifies CASSMDGTPNTEAFF. The V and J genes are TRBV19 and TRBJ1-1, with a weak D call TRBD1 (6 bases). V lost 3 bases and J lost 1, with 12 bases in between. The CDR3 contains 15 residues. CDR1 is LNHDA, CDR2 SQIVND, per germline (reference sequence).

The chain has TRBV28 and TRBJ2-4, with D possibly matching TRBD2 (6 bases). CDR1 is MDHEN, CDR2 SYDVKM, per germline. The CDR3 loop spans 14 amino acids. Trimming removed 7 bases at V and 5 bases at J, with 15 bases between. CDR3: CASTPGLSENIQYF. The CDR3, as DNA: TGTGCCAGCACCCCGGGACTCTCAGAAAACATTCAGTACTTC.

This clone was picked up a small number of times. The CDR3 DNA is TGTGCCAGCAGCGCATGGGGCAATGCTTACGAGCAGTACTTC. Translated: CASSAWGNAYEQYF. V usage is TRBV11-2 and J usage is TRBJ2-7; D possibly corresponds to TRBD1 (5 bases). Germline V CDR1 and CDR2: SGHAT, FQNNGV. V lost 5 bases and J lost 4, with 15 bases in between. This CDR3 has 14 amino acids.

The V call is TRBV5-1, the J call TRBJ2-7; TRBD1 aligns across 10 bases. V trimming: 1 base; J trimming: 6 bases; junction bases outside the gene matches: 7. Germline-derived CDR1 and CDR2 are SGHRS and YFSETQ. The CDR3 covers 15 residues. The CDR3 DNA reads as TGCGCCAGCAGCTTGTTCGGGACAGGGGTTAGCGAGCAGTACTTC. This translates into CASSLFGTGVSEQYF.

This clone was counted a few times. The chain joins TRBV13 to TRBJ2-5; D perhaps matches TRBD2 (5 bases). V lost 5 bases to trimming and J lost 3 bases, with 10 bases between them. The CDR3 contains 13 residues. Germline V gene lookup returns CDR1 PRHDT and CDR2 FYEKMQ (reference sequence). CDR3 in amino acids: CASSLGLKETQYF. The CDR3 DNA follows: TGTGCCAGCAGCCTCGGACTCAAAGAGACCCAGTACTTC.

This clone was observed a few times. The CDR3 DNA reads TGCAGTGCTAGTGCGGGTGCGATGTACAATGAGCAGTTCTTC. Translation gives CSASAGAMYNEQFF. The chain joins TRBV20-1 to TRBJ2-1; weak D call: TRBD2 (5 bases). CDR3 length: 14 residues. Trimming left V 3 bases short and J 4 bases short, with 13 bases between. Germline loops: CDR1 DFQATT, CDR2 SNEGSKA (reference sequence).

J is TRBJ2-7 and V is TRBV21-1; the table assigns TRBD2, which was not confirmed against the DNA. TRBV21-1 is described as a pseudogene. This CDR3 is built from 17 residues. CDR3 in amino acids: CASSKGGGGMRSYEQYF. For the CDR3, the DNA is TGTGCCAGCAGCAAAGGAGGGGGGGGCATGAGGTCCTACGAGCAGTACTTC.

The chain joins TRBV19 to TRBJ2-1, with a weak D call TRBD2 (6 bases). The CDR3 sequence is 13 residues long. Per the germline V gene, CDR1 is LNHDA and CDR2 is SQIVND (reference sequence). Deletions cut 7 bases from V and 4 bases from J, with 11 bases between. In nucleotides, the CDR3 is TGTGCCAGTAATCGGGGGTTATACAATGAGCAGTTCTTC. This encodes CASNRGLYNEQFF.

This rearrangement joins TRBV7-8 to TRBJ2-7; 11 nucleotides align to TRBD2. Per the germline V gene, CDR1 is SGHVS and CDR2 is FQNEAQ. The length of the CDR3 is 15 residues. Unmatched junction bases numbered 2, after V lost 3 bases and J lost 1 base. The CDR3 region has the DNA TGTGCCAGCAGCTTTACTAGCGGGAGTTCCTACGAGCAGTACTTC. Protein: CASSFTSGSSYEQYF.